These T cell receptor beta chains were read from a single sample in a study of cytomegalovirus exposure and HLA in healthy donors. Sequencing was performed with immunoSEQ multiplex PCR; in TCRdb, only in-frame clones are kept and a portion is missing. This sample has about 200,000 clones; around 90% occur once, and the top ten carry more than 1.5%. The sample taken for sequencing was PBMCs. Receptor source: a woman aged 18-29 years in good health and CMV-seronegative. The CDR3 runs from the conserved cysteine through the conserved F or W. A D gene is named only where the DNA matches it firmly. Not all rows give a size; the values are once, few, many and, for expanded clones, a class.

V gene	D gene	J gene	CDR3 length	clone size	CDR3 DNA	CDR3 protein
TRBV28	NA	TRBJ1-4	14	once	TGTGCCAGCAGTTTAACCGGGACTAATGAAAAACTGTTTTTT	CASSLTGTNEKLFF
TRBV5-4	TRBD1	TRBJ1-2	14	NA	TGTGCCAGCAGCTTGCCGAGGGACAGGCGGTCGGGGACCTTC	CASSLPRDRRSGTF
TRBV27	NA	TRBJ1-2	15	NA	TGTGCCAGCAGTCCTCGATCGCGGGGGGCGGGTGGCTACACCTTC	CASSPRSRGAGGYTF
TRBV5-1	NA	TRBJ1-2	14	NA	TGCGCCAGCAGCTTGGGGGGACAACCCTATGGCTACACCTTC	CASSLGGQPYGYTF
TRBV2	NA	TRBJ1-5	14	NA	TGTGCCAGCATGCAGGCCCATAGCAATCAGCCCCAGCATTTT	CASMQAHSNQPQHF
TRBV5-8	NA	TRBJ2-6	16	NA	TGTGCCAGCAGCTTCTCGGGTACCTCTGGGGCCAACGTCCTGACTTTC	CASSFSGTSGANVLTF
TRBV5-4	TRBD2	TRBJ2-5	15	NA	TGTGCCAGCAGCTTGACTAGCGGGGGGGGAGAGACCCAGTACTTC	CASSLTSGGGETQYF
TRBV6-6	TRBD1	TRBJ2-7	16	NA	TGTGCCAGCACCACGGCTGGACAGGGGGCTTGGAACGAGCAGTACTTC	CASTTAGQGAWNEQYF
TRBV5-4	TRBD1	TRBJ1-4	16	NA	TGTGCCAGCAGCTACAAATTGACAGGGGGTAATGAAAAACTGTTTTTT	CASSYKLTGGNEKLFF
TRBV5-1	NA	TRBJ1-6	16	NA	TGCGCCAGCATGGCCATGGGAGGGTCCTATAATTCACCCCTCCACTTT	CASMAMGGSYNSPLHF
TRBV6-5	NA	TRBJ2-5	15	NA	TGTGCCAGCAGTTTTTCCTGGGACTGGGAAGAGACCCAGTACTTC	CASSFSWDWEETQYF
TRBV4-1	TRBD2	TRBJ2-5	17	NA	TGCGCCAGCAGCCAAGATGGGAAACTAGCGGGGGGAGAGACCCAGTACTTC	CASSQDGKLAGGETQYF
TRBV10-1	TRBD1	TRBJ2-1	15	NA	TGCGCCAGCAGTGAGGGGGGACAGGGGTACAATGAGCAGTTCTTC	CASSEGGQGYNEQFF
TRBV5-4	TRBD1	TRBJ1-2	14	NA	TGTGCCAGCAGCTCACAGGGGATTGACTATGGCTACACCTTC	CASSSQGIDYGYTF
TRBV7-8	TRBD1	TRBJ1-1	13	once	TGTGCCAGCAGCTTAAACAGGGGGCACGGAGCTTTCTTT	CASSLNRGHGAFF
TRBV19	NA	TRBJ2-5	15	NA	TGTGCCAGTACTGGGGGGGCGGGTCTCCAAGAGACCCAGTACTTC	CASTGGAGLQETQYF
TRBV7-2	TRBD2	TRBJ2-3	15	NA	TGTGCCAGCAGCTCCCGGGGGGGGATCCTCGATACGCAGTATTTT	CASSSRGGILDTQYF
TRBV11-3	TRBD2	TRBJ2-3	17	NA	TGTGCCAGCAGCCCGACCACTAGCGGGGGGCCCACAGATACGCAGTATTTT	CASSPTTSGGPTDTQYF
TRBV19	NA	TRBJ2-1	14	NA	TGTGCCAGTAGTATAACAGCCACCTACAATGAGCAGTTCTTC	CASSITATYNEQFF
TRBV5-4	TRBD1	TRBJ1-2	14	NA	TGTGCCAGCAGCTTCAGGGGGTCAAACTATGGCTACACCTTC	CASSFRGSNYGYTF